This passage covers 27 T cell receptor beta chains from one sample sequenced in a study of T cell repertoires in cytomegalovirus infection. Each CDR3 protein is one row after TCRdb ran MiXCR on the reads. The sample contains nearly 550,000 distinct CDR3 sequences, 16% of which appear only once. Material for sequencing was CD8+ T cells from PBMCs. These TCRs come from a human donor in good health (CMV status not recorded). Some clones in this sample may be carry-over from other donors' samples.

The rearrangement joins TRBV6-6 to TRBJ2-5; 8 nucleotides line up with TRBD2. Losses at the gene ends were 2 bases for V and 5 bases for J; bases not matched to a gene: 10. Per germline, CDR1 MNHNY and CDR2 SVGAGI (reference sequence). The CDR3 is 16 residues long. CDR3 region: CASSYSGGPPEETQYF. The CDR3 DNA sequence: TGTGCCAGCAGTTACAGCGGGGGCCCTCCTGAGGAGACCCAGTACTTC.

This clonotype was counted at least ten times. V is TRBV11-2 and J is TRBJ1-1; TRBD1 agrees at 8 bases. J lost 1 base, V lost 5 bases, and 6 bases had no gene match. The CDR3 totals 15 residues. Germline values: CDR1 SGHAT, CDR2 FQNNGV. DNA of the CDR3: TGTGCCAGCAGCGGCACAGGGGGGTCGAACACTGAAGCTTTCTTT. Translated: CASSGTGGSNTEAFF.

J is TRBJ1-1 and V is TRBV2; D is unclear. Germline V lookup: CDR1 SNHLY, CDR2 FYNNEI. This CDR3 has 11 residues. V lost 4 bases to trimming and J lost 11 bases, with 11 bases between them. In DNA form, the CDR3 reads TGTGCCAGCAGTGTGGCAGGTACTGCTTTCTTT. This translates into CASSVAGTAFF. Full variable domain (rest looked up from reference TRBV2 and TRBJ1-1): EPEVTQTPSHQVTQMGQEVILRCVPISNHLYFYWYRQILGQKVEFLVSFYNNEISEKSEIFDDQFSVERPDGSNFTLKIRSTKLEDSAMYFCASSVAGTAFFGQGTRLTVV.

This clonotype was recorded at least ten times. The J gene is TRBJ1-5, the V gene TRBV7-8; possible D gene TRBD1, 5 bases. Per germline, CDR1 SGHVS and CDR2 FQNEAQ. CDR3 length equals 16 residues. The V end lost 2 bases, the J end lost 11 bases, and 22 bases lay between the germline ends. The CDR3 here is CASSLYEAGGEWSQHF. The CDR3 coding sequence is TGTGCCAGCAGCTTATACGAGGCGGGGGGGGAATGGTCCCAGCATTTT.

About this clonotype: This sequence may be a read error, since a much larger clone differs from it by one base. This rearrangement joins TRBV6-6 to TRBJ1-2; D might be TRBD1 (5 bases). The germline V gene encodes CDR1 MNHNY and CDR2 SVGAGI (reference sequence). The CDR3 consists of 14 residues. The CDR3 loop is CASSYSGVTYSYTF. As DNA, the CDR3 is TGTGCCAGCAGTTACTCGGGGGTCACCTATAGCTACACCTTC.

This clonotype has more than one count but fewer than ten. This chain links TRBV6-8 with TRBJ2-4, with a tentative D call TRBD1 (6 bases). Germline values: CDR1 MNHGY, CDR2 SAAAGT. This CDR3 region has 18 residues. The V gene lost 7 bases and the J gene lost 3 bases, with 25 bases spanning the gap. In DNA form, the CDR3 reads TGTGCCAGCACCGATCCGACACTTTTAATAGGGGGCAAAAACATTCAGTACTTC. Amino acids: CASTDPTLLIGGKNIQYF.

This rearrangement joins TRBV5-1 to TRBJ2-6, with D maybe TRBD2 (5 bases). Germline V gene lookup returns CDR1 SGHRS and CDR2 YFSETQ. With 0 bases removed from V and 0 bases from J, the gap between germline ends came to 7 bases. The CDR3 runs 16 residues. CDR3 region: CASSLVEGSGANVLTF. CDR3 DNA: TGCGCCAGCAGCTTGGTAGAGGGCTCTGGGGCCAACGTCCTGACTTTC.

The rearrangement links TRBV4-1 to TRBJ2-7; either TRBD1 or TRBD2 may fit D (6 bases each). Between the trimmed V and J ends, which lost 2 bases and 5 bases, there was a span of 19 bases. CDR1 is MGHRA and CDR2 is YSYEKL in the germline V gene. The CDR3 contains 16 residues. In DNA, the CDR3 is TGCGCCAGCAGCCAACCCCCGGGGGCTGGGGGGAACGAGCAGTACTTC. Translation gives CASSQPPGAGGNEQYF.

There are a few counts of this clonotype. The genes are TRBV27 and TRBJ2-1, with D perhaps matching TRBD2 (6 bases). This CDR3 is 13 amino acids long. The germline V gene has CDR1 MNHEY and CDR2 SMNVEV (reference sequence). Trimming shortened V by 8 bases and J by 7 bases, and 15 bases separated the two germline ends. CDR3 amino acids: CASGIGRSNEQFF. The CDR3 DNA is TGTGCCAGCGGGATTGGGAGGAGTAATGAGCAGTTCTTC.

The table lists this clonotype with a few counts. The V gene is TRBV2, the J gene TRBJ1-4, with D unresolved. The germline gives CDR1 SNHLY, CDR2 FYNNEI. The CDR3 consists of 15 residues. Trimming cost V 0 bases and J 2 bases, with 7 bases left between them. CDR3 loop: CASSEALGTNEKLFF. DNA of the CDR3: TGTGCCAGCAGTGAAGCTCTGGGCACTAATGAAAAACTGTTTTTT.

The rearrangement links TRBV27 to TRBJ1-1, with 7 bases identical to TRBD1. The trim removed 11 bases at V and 5 bases at J, leaving 8 bases unmatched. The CDR3 covers 12 residues. Germline values: CDR1 MNHEY, CDR2 SMNVEV (reference sequence). In DNA form, the CDR3 reads TGTGCCGCAGGGGGGGTTGGAACTGAAGCTTTCTTT. Protein sequence: CAAGGVGTEAFF.

This clonotype was recorded at least ten times. The V gene is TRBV7-8, the J gene TRBJ2-3; 7 nucleotides match TRBD1. The ends lost 4 bases at V and 5 bases at J; junction bases unmatched: 6. CDR3 length: 14 amino acids. The germline V gene has CDR1 SGHVS and CDR2 FQNEAQ. CDR3 nucleotides: TGTGCCAGCAGCTACCCGACAGGGTTAGATACGCAGTATTTT. Protein sequence: CASSYPTGLDTQYF.

A note on this clonotype: One base away lies a much larger clone, so this may be a sequencing read error. The V and J genes are TRBV25-1 and TRBJ1-1; D unresolved. Germline-derived CDR1 and CDR2 are MGHDK and SYGVNS. V lost 1 base and J 1 base, leaving 7 bases between the germline ends. The CDR3 is 14 residues long. CDR3 bases: TGTGCCAGCAGTGAATGGGGTAGGAACACTGAAGCTTTCTTT. This sequence encodes CASSEWGRNTEAFF. Full variable domain (remainder filled in from reference TRBV25-1 and TRBJ1-1): EADIYQTPRYLVIGTGKKITLECSQTMGHDKMYWYQQDPGMELHLIHYSYGVNSTEKGDLSSESTVSRIRTEHFPLTLESARPSHTSQYLCASSEWGRNTEAFFGQGTRLTVV.

Ten or more counts support this clonotype. The V call is TRBV12-3 or TRBV12-4, the J call TRBJ1-5; D gene uncertain. This CDR3 has 15 amino acids. With 8 bases removed from V and 11 bases from J, the gap between germline ends came to 25 bases. The CDR3 region has the DNA TGTGCCAGCTGTGGAGCGCGCGGGATCTGTCGGGCCCAGCATTTT. It codes for CASCGARGICRAQHF.

The V call is TRBV7-9, the J call TRBJ2-5; the match to TRBD2 covers 9 bases. V was clipped by 5 bases and J by 6 bases; unmatched bases: 7. Germline values: CDR1 SEHNR, CDR2 FQNEAQ (reference sequence). The CDR3 length is 14 residues. This CDR3 reads CASSQVAGAKTQYF. CDR3 DNA sequence: TGTGCCAGCAGCCAGGTAGCGGGAGCGAAGACCCAGTACTTC.

This clonotype showed up just a few times. V usage is TRBV6-1 and J usage is TRBJ1-1; D remains ambiguous. Germline loops: CDR1 MNHNS, CDR2 SASEGT. V was pared by 8 bases and J by 6 bases, with 7 bases between. The CDR3 is made up of 10 amino acids. The CDR3 loop is CASGISEAFF. CDR3 DNA sequence: TGTGCCAGCGGAATCTCTGAAGCTTTCTTT.

This clonotype was counted a few times. The V and J genes are TRBV27 and TRBJ2-1; TRBD2 might be the D (6 bases). Germline-derived CDR1 and CDR2 are MNHEY and SMNVEV (reference sequence). The V end was cut by 5 bases, the J end by 8 bases, with 22 bases between. The CDR3 is 16 amino acids. As DNA, the CDR3 is TGTGCCAGCAGTCCCCCTTCGGCGGGACTGTGGGATGAGCAGTTCTTC. It yields the protein CASSPPSAGLWDEQFF.

This clonotype has just one count. The rearrangement joins TRBV6-1 to TRBJ2-1; 11 nucleotides align to TRBD2. The CDR3 runs 19 residues. CDR1 MNHNS and CDR2 SASEGT come from the germline V gene. V shed 3 bases and J 1 base; nucleotides not matched to a gene: 11. The CDR3 nucleotides read TGTGCCAGCAGTGATACCTTGGGGACTAGCGGCGATTCCTACAATGAGCAGTTCTTC. Amino acid sequence: CASSDTLGTSGDSYNEQFF.

This sequence joins TRBV6-5 and TRBJ2-5; TRBD2 aligns across 7 bases. This CDR3 has 15 amino acids. The germline CDR1 and CDR2 sequences are MNHEY and SVGAGI. J was trimmed by 0 bases and V by 5 bases; bases with no gene match: 6. The CDR3 coding sequence is TGTGCCAGCAGTCCCCTAGCGGAGTACCAAGAGACCCAGTACTTC. Its protein product is CASSPLAEYQETQYF.

This clonotype was observed at least ten times. This chain links TRBV11-3 with TRBJ2-2, with D possibly called TRBD1 or TRBD2 (7 bases each). The CDR3 length is 14 residues. Germline V CDR1 and CDR2: SGHNT, YENEEA. Between the trimmed V and J ends, which lost 5 bases and 7 bases, there was a span of 14 bases. Here the CDR3 reads CASSHTGEGGELFF. In nucleotides, the CDR3 is TGTGCCAGCAGCCACACAGGGGAGGGCGGGGAGCTGTTTTTT.

This clonotype was seen ten or more times. This chain links TRBV12-5 with TRBJ2-3; no clear D gene. The V end was cut by 2 bases, the J end by 7 bases, with 1 base between. Per germline, CDR1 LGHNT and CDR2 FRNRAP. The CDR3 spans 10 residues. The CDR3 spells CASGLNTQYF. The CDR3 region has the DNA TGTGCTAGTGGTTTGAATACGCAGTATTTT.

A word on this clonotype: A read error is possible here, since a much larger clone lies one base away. The chain employs TRBV27 and TRBJ1-1; maybe TRBD1 (6 bases). V was clipped by 6 bases and J by 7 bases, with 9 bases between them. Germline V gene sequence: CDR1 MNHEY, CDR2 SMNVEV (reference sequence). CDR3 length: 11 amino acids. The CDR3 sequence: CASRGGVEAFF. In DNA form, the CDR3 reads TGTGCCAGCAGAGGGGGGGTTGAAGCTTTCTTT.

The genes are TRBV28 and TRBJ1-1, with D perhaps matching TRBD1 (5 bases). This CDR3 comprises 12 residues. Trimming shortened V by 7 bases and J by 3 bases, and 9 bases separated the two germline ends. Germline CDR1 and CDR2: MDHEN and SYDVKM. CDR3 residues: CASTGAYTEAFF. In DNA, the CDR3 is TGTGCCAGCACTGGGGCGTACACTGAAGCTTTCTTT.

In this sample, this clonotype turned up a few times. The chain uses TRBV6-2 or TRBV6-3 and TRBJ2-5; tentative D call: TRBD1 (5 bases). This CDR3 has 13 residues. Trimming took off 5 bases at V and 5 bases at J, with 12 bases between the two ends. CDR1 and CDR2 from the germline V gene are MNHEY and SVGEGT. CDR3 protein: CASSPGIRETQYF. CDR3 sequence (DNA): TGTGCCAGCAGTCCAGGGATCCGGGAGACCCAGTACTTC.

The V and J genes are TRBV20-1 and TRBJ2-5; D unresolved. CDR3 size: 15 residues. Germline loops: CDR1 DFQATT, CDR2 SNEGSKA (reference sequence). V lost 5 bases to trimming and J lost 2 bases, with 18 bases between them. CDR3 in amino acids: CSARPDRKPQETQYF. The CDR3 DNA follows: TGCAGTGCTCGCCCGGACCGAAAACCACAAGAGACCCAGTACTTC.

This clonotype was counted at least ten times. This sequence joins TRBV7-8 and TRBJ2-3, with 15 positions matching TRBD2. Germline V lookup: CDR1 SGHVS, CDR2 FQNEAQ. The CDR3 extends over 19 amino acids. The V and J ends lost 0 bases and 6 bases, in that order; junction bases with no gene match: 10. The CDR3 is CASSLAMAGLAGGLDTQYF. As DNA, the CDR3 is TGTGCCAGCAGCTTAGCGATGGCGGGACTAGCGGGAGGCCTTGATACGCAGTATTTT.

The V and J genes are TRBV6-1 and TRBJ1-5; 7 bases are a match to TRBD1. Unmatched junction bases numbered 7, after V lost 3 bases and J lost 2 bases. Looked up from germline, CDR1 is MNHNS and CDR2 is SASEGT. This CDR3 contains 16 residues. CDR3 in DNA: TGTGCCAGCAGTGACCTCACAGGGGTGGGCAATCAGCCCCAGCATTTT. Translation: CASSDLTGVGNQPQHF.